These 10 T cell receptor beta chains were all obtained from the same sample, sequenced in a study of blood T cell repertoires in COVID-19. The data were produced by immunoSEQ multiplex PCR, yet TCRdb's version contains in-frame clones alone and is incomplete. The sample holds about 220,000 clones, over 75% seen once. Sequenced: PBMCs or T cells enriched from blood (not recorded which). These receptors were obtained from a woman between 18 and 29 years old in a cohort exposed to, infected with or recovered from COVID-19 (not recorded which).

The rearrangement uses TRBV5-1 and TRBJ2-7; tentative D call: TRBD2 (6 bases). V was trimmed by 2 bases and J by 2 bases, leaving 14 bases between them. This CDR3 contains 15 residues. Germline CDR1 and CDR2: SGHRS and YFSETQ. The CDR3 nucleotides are TGCGCCAGCAGCTTCACACTAGCCGGAACCTACGAGCAGTACTTC. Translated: CASSFTLAGTYEQYF. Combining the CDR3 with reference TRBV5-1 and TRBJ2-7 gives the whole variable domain KAGVTQTPRYLIKTRGQQVTLSCSPISGHRSVSWYQQTPGQGLQFLFEYFSETQRNKGNFPGRFSGRQFSNSRSEMNVSTLELGDSALYLCASSFTLAGTYEQYFGPGTRLTVT.

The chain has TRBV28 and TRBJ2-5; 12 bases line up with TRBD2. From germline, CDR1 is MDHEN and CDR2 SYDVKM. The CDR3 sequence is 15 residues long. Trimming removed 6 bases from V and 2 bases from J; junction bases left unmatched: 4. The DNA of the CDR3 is TGTGCCAGCAGGCGCGGACTAGCGGGACAAGAGACCCAGTACTTC. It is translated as CASRRGLAGQETQYF. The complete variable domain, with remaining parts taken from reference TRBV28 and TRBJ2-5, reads DVKVTQSSRYLVKRTGEKVFLECVQDMDHENMFWYRQDPGLGLRLIYFSYDVKMKEKGDIPEGYSVSREKKERFSLILESASTNQTSMYLCASRRGLAGQETQYFGPGTRLLVL.

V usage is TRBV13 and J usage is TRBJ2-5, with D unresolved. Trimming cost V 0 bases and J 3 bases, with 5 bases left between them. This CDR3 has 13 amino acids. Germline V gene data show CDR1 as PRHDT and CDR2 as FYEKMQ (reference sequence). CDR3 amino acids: CASSLGTKETQYF. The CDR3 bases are TGTGCCAGCAGCTTAGGAACAAAAGAGACCCAGTACTTC.

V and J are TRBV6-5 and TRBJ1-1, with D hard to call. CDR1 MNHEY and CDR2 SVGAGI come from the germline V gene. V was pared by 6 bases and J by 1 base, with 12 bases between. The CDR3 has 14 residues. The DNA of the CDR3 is TGTGCCAGCAGGTCCCTCCTAAAGAACACTGAAGCTTTCTTT. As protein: CASRSLLKNTEAFF.

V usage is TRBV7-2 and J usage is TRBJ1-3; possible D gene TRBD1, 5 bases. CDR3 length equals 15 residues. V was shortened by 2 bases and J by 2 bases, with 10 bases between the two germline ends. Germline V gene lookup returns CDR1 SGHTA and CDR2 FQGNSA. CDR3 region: CASSLSGHPGNTIYF. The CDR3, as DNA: TGTGCCAGCAGCTTATCAGGGCACCCTGGAAACACCATATATTTT. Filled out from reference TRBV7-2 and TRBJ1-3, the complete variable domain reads GAGVSQSPSNKVTEKGKDVELRCDPISGHTALYWYRQSLGQGLEFLIYFQGNSAPDKSGLPSDRFSAERTGGSVSTLTIQRTQQEDSAVYLCASSLSGHPGNTIYFGEGSWLTVV.

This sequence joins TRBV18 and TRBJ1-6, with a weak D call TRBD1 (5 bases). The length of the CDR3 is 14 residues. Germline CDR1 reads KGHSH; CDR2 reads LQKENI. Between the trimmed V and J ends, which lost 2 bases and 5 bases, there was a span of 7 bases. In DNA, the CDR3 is TGTGCCAGCTCACCAGACAGAGATAATTCACCCCTCCACTTT. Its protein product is CASSPDRDNSPLHF.

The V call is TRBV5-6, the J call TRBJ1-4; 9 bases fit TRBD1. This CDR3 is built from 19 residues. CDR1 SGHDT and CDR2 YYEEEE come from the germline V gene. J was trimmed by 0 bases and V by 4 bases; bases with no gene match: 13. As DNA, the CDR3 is TGTGCCAGCAGCGAATCCGGGACAGGGACCAGAGCAACTAATGAAAAACTGTTTTTT. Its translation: CASSESGTGTRATNEKLFF.

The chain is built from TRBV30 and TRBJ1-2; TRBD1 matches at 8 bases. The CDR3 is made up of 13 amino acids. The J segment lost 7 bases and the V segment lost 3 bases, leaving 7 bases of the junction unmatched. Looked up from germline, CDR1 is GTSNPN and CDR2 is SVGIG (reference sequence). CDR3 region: CAWSQDRASGYTF. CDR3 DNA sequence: TGTGCCTGGAGCCAGGACAGGGCGAGTGGCTACACCTTC.

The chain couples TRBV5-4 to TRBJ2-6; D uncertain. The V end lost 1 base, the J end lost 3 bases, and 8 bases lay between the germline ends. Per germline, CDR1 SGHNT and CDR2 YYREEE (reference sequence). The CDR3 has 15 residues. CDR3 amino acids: CASSLLSGGANVLTF. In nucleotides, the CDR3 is TGTGCCAGCAGCTTGTTATCAGGTGGGGCCAACGTCCTGACTTTC.

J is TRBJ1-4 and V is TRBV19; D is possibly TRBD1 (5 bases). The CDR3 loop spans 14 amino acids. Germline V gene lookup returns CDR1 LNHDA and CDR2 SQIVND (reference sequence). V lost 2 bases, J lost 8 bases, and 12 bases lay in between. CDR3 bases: TGTGCCAGTAGTATAACGGGGGAAGCGGAAAAACTGTTTTTT. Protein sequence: CASSITGEAEKLFF.